The next 4 T cell receptor beta chains were all read from a single sample in a study of T cells in Graves' hyperthyroidism and ophthalmopathy. The TCR beta CDR3 regions underwent amplification using RNA transcripts as the source. HTBI primers drove first-round RT-PCR of the TCR CDR3. From the multiplex PCR reads, TCRdb called clonotypes with MiXCR, one entry per CDR3 protein. The sample includes tens of thousands of distinct CDR3 sequences, around 48% seen only once; the top ten take 32%. Specimen: peripheral blood or thyroid tissue (not recorded which). All receptors come from a woman aged 45 to 65 with Graves' hyperthyroidism.

This clonotype has at least ten counts. Given a much more abundant clone one base away, this may be a read error. DNA for the CDR3: TGCAGTGCGCCGGGACAGGGGGCCGGAAAGACCTACGAGCGGTACTTC. Its translation: CSAPGQGAGKTYERYF. The chain employs TRBV20-1 and TRBJ2-7; the match to TRBD1 covers 12 bases. Germline CDR1 DFQATT, CDR2 SNEGSKA (reference sequence). This CDR3 is 16 amino acids long.

For this clonotype: The CDR3 ends on some other residue instead of the conserved phenylalanine or tryptophan, so this is likely a read error. No DNA is shown, since the ends of the CDR3 on it are uncertain; the CDR3 is the one TCRdb lists. The J gene is TRBJ2-7, the V gene TRBV20-1. The CDR3 contains 14 residues when both ends are counted. Germline V gene sequence: CDR1 DFQATT, CDR2 SNEGSKA (reference sequence). CDR3 residues: CSARVDGRPYEQHT.

This clonotype was counted many times. V is TRBV7-2 and J is TRBJ1-1; D remains ambiguous. Trimming stripped 3 bases from V and 0 bases from J, with 8 bases between. This CDR3 contains 14 residues. CDR1 SGHTA and CDR2 FQGNSA come from the germline V gene. CDR3 amino acids: CASSFRQMNTEAFF. The CDR3 DNA follows: TGTGCCAGCAGCTTTAGGCAGATGAACACTGAAGCTTTCTTT. Filled out from reference TRBV7-2 and TRBJ1-1, the complete variable domain reads GAGVSQSPSNKVTEKGKDVELRCDPISGHTALYWYRQSLGQGLEFLIYFQGNSAPDKSGLPSDRFSAERTGGSVSTLTIQRTQQEDSAVYLCASSFRQMNTEAFFGQGTRLTVV.

This sequence joins TRBV2 and TRBJ1-1; D is possibly TRBD1 (5 bases). The V end was cut by 8 bases, the J end by 1 base, with 14 bases between. This CDR3 is 14 amino acids long. In germline, CDR1 is SNHLY, CDR2 FYNNEI. The CDR3 DNA reads TGTGCCAGCTTGTACCAGGGCCAGAACACTGAAGCTTTCTTT. It is translated as CASLYQGQNTEAFF.